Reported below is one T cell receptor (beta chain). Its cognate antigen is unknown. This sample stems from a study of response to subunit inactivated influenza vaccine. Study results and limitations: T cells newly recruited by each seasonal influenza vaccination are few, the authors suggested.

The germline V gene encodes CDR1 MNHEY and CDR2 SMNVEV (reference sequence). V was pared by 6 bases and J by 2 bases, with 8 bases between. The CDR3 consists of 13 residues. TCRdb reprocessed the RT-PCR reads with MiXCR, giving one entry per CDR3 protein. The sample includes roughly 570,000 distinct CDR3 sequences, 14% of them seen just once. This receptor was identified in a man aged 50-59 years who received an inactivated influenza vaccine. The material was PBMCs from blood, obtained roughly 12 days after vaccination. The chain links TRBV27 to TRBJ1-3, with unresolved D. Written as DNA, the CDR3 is TGTGCCAGCAGCTTCGCTCCTGGAAACACCATATATTTT. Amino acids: CASSFAPGNTIYF.